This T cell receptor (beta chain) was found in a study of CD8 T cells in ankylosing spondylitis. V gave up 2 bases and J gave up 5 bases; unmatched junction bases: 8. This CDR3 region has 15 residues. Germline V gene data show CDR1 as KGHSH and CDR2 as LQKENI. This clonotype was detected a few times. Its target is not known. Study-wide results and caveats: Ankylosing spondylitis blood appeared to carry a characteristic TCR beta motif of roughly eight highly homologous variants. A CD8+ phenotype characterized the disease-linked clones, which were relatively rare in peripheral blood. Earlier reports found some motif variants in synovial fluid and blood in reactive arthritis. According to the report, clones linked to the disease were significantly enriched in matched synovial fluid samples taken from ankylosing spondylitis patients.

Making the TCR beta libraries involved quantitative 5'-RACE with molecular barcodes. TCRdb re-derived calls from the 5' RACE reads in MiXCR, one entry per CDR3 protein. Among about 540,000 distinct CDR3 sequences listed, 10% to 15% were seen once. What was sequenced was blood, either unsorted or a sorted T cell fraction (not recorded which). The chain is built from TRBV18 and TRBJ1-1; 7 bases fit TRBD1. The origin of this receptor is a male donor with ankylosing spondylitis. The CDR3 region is CASSPVTGENTEAFF. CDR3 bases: TGTGCCAGCTCACCAGTAACAGGGGAAAATACTGAAGCTTTCTTT.